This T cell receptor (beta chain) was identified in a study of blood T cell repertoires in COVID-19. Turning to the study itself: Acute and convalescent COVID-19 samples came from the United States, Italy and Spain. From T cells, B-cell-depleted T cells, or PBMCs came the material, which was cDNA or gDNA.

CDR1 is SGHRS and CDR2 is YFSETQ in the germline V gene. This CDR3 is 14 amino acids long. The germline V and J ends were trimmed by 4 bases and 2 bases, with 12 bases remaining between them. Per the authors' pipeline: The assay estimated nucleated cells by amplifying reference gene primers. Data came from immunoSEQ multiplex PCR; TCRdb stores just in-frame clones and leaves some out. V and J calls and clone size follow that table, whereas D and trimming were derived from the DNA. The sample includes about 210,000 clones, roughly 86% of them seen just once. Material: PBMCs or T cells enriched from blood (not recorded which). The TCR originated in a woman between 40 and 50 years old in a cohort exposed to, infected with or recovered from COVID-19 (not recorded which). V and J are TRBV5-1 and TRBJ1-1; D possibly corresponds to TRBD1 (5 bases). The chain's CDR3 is CASSMTVANTEAFF. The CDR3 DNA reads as TGCGCCAGCAGCATGACAGTCGCCAACACTGAAGCTTTCTTT.